Presented here are 6 T cell receptor beta chains from one specimen sequenced in a study of cytomegalovirus exposure and HLA in healthy donors. PCR was performed using 60 Vbeta and 13 Jbeta primers. The table came from immunoSEQ multiplex PCR; TCRdb's copy has only in-frame clones and leaves some out. The top ten hold around 2.5% of the sample, which has roughly 150,000 clones, roughly 84% seen once. The sequenced sample consisted of PBMCs. These TCRs come from a man aged 25-45 years in good health and CMV-seropositive.

The gene calls are TRBV5-1 and TRBJ2-3; possibly TRBD2 for D (7 bases). This CDR3 comprises 14 residues. Trimming shortened V by 0 bases and J by 6 bases, and 11 bases separated the two germline ends. CDR1 is SGHRS, CDR2 YFSETQ, per germline. The CDR3 DNA reads as TGCGCCAGCAGCTTGGAGAAGGGGGGGGATACGCAGTATTTT. It translates to CASSLEKGGDTQYF.

The chain combines TRBV7-3 with TRBJ1-1, with 8 bases lining up with TRBD1. The junction had 5 bases not matched to a gene; V was cut back by 4 bases and J by 4 bases. This CDR3 is 14 amino acids long. Germline values: CDR1 SGHTA, CDR2 FQGTGA. This chain's CDR3 is CASSSTGGSTEAFF. CDR3 in DNA: TGTGCCAGCAGCTCCACAGGGGGAAGCACTGAAGCTTTCTTT.

V is TRBV7-8 and J is TRBJ2-1, with D possibly TRBD1 on 6 matching bases. Trimming removed 6 bases at V and 4 bases at J, with 10 bases between. The CDR3 has 13 amino acids. Germline V gene sequence: CDR1 SGHVS, CDR2 FQNEAQ. The CDR3 nucleotides read TGTGCCAGCAGTAGGGGGAATTACAATGAGCAGTTCTTC. This codes for CASSRGNYNEQFF. The whole variable domain, filled in from reference TRBV7-8 and TRBJ2-1, reads GAGVSQSPRYKVAKRGQDVALRCDPISGHVSLFWYQQALGQGPEFLTYFQNEAQLDKSGLPSDRFFAERPEGSVSTLKIQRTQQEDSAVYLCASSRGNYNEQFFGPGTRLTVL.

The table lists this clone with a few counts. The CDR3 DNA reads TGTGCCAGCAGCTCCGGGAACAATGAGCAGTTCTTC. Residues: CASSSGNNEQFF. The chain has TRBV7-9 and TRBJ2-1; a weak D match, TRBD2 (5 bases). Germline values: CDR1 SEHNR, CDR2 FQNEAQ (reference sequence). Trimming cost V 4 bases and J 5 bases, with 6 bases left between them. The CDR3 has 12 residues.

This chain uses TRBV7-9 with TRBJ2-3; D ambiguous. The CDR3 runs 15 residues. Trimming removed 5 bases from V and 0 bases from J, with 12 bases in between. Germline CDR1 is SEHNR and CDR2 is FQNEAQ (reference sequence). The CDR3 loop reads CASSPRIYSTDTQYF. The CDR3 DNA reads as TGTGCCAGCAGCCCTAGGATATATAGCACAGATACGCAGTATTTT.

This chain connects TRBV29-1 to TRBJ1-1, with D perhaps matching TRBD1 (6 bases). Trimming left V 8 bases short and J 1 base short, with 8 bases between. Germline CDR1 and CDR2: SQVTM and ANQGSEA. The CDR3 is 11 amino acids. The CDR3 region has the DNA TGCAGCCAAGGGGGGAACACTGAAGCTTTCTTT. It encodes CSQGGNTEAFF.